The 24 T cell receptor beta chains given below trace back to one sample, sequenced in a study of CD8 T cells in ankylosing spondylitis. TCRdb re-analysed the 5' RACE reads in MiXCR, keeping a single row per CDR3 protein. The sample includes approximately 290,000 distinct CDR3 sequences, about 20% seen only once; the top ten take roughly 3.6%. Sequencing was done on a sample of blood, either unsorted or a sorted T cell fraction (not recorded which). The source of these receptors is a female donor with ankylosing spondylitis or in good health (not recorded which).

The sample holds a few counts of this clonotype. The V call is TRBV23-1, the J call TRBJ2-7; D is undetermined. TRBV23-1 is an ORF for which the function is uncertain. The CDR3 spans 10 residues. The ends were cut back, 6 bases at V and 3 bases at J, with 3 bases in the middle. Here the CDR3 DNA reads TGCGCCAGCAGGGACTACGAGCAGTACTTC. As protein: CASRDYEQYF.

The chain recombines TRBV6-2 or TRBV6-3 with TRBJ1-2; D unclear. Germline V gene data show CDR1 as MNHEY and CDR2 as SVGEGT. Trimming stripped 8 bases from V and 8 bases from J, with 15 bases between. The CDR3 sequence is 12 residues long. For the CDR3, the DNA is TGTGCCAGCTCCGTCGGGCAAGGGGGCTACACCTTC. It encodes CASSVGQGGYTF.

The genes are TRBV5-1 and TRBJ1-1; D gene uncertain. V was trimmed by 3 bases and J by 3 bases, leaving 15 bases between them. Germline values: CDR1 SGHRS, CDR2 YFSETQ. This CDR3 comprises 15 residues. The CDR3 DNA is TGCGCCAGCAGCTCCGACCCCTCGAGGGACACTGAAGCTTTCTTT. It translates to CASSSDPSRDTEAFF.

CDR3: CATTLPGTSRMDEQFF. The CDR3 DNA sequence: TGCGCCACCACCCTGCCTGGGACTAGTCGGATGGATGAGCAGTTCTTC. This chain links TRBV10-2 with TRBJ2-1; 8 bases align to TRBD2. Trimming took 10 bases from V and 8 from J; bases not matched to a gene: 19. Germline V gene sequence: CDR1 WSHSY, CDR2 SAAADI. CDR3 length: 16 amino acids.

This clonotype was picked up a small number of times. CDR3 amino acids: CSATPGRASTDTQYF. The CDR3 bases are TGCAGTGCTACCCCTGGGCGGGCAAGCACAGATACGCAGTATTTT. The chain employs TRBV20-1 and TRBJ2-3; maybe TRBD2 (5 bases). CDR3 length: 15 residues. The germline CDR1 and CDR2 sequences are DFQATT and SNEGSKA (reference sequence). Trimming removed 4 bases from V and 0 bases from J, with 14 bases in between.

This clonotype was picked up a small number of times. V is TRBV6-1 and J is TRBJ2-3; 9 bases are a match to TRBD2. CDR1 MNHNS and CDR2 SASEGT come from the germline V gene. The CDR3 totals 16 residues. Trimming removed 5 bases from V and 2 bases from J; junction bases left unmatched: 8. The CDR3 protein is CASSPLSGRLTDTQYF. DNA of the CDR3: TGTGCCAGCAGTCCCCTGAGCGGGAGGCTCACAGATACGCAGTATTTT.

The V gene is TRBV25-1, the J gene TRBJ2-7; perhaps TRBD2 as D (5 bases). The length of the CDR3 is 16 residues. Germline V lookup: CDR1 MGHDK, CDR2 SYGVNS. V lost 1 base and J lost 4, with 17 bases in between. CDR3 sequence (DNA): TGTGCCAGCAGTGAATTAACGCCCACCCGAGGGTACGAGCAGTACTTC. Its translation: CASSELTPTRGYEQYF.

This clonotype was counted only a few times. Here the CDR3 reads CASSFSGGRTDEQYF. The CDR3 coding sequence is TGCGCCAGCAGCTTTTCAGGGGGGAGAACTGACGAGCAGTACTTC. The chain links TRBV5-1 to TRBJ2-7, with D possibly TRBD1 on 7 matching bases. The CDR3 totals 15 residues. V was shortened by 2 bases and J by 5 bases, with 17 bases between the two germline ends. From germline, CDR1 is SGHRS and CDR2 YFSETQ.

The rearrangement uses TRBV7-2 and TRBJ2-1; 12 nucleotides agree with TRBD2. CDR3 length equals 15 residues. Germline-derived CDR1 and CDR2 are SGHTA and FQGNSA. With 5 bases clipped from V and 7 bases from J, the junction kept 6 bases outside the gene matches. The CDR3 spells CASSANGLAGNEQFF. CDR3 nucleotides: TGTGCCAGCAGCGCTAACGGACTAGCGGGGAATGAGCAGTTCTTC.

This clonotype showed up many times. J is TRBJ2-7 and V is TRBV5-1; D uncertain. Between the trimmed V and J ends, which lost 7 bases and 0 bases, there was a span of 14 bases. The germline CDR1 and CDR2 sequences are SGHRS and YFSETQ. The CDR3 totals 14 residues. The CDR3 is CASRSGGDSYEQYF. The DNA for the CDR3 is TGCGCCAGCCGATCGGGCGGCGACTCCTACGAGCAGTACTTC.

The chain is built from TRBV7-2 and TRBJ1-2; TRBD1 aligns across 8 bases. The trim removed 1 base at V and 5 bases at J, leaving 3 bases unmatched. This CDR3 has 14 residues. CDR1 SGHTA and CDR2 FQGNSA come from the germline V gene. CDR3 sequence (DNA): TGTGCCAGCAGCTTAGGGACAGGGCAATATGGCTACACCTTC. Translated: CASSLGTGQYGYTF.

This clonotype was picked up many times. CDR3 nucleotides: TGCAGTGCTGTCTGGGACAGGGCCCCCTACGAGCAGTACTTC. It is translated as CSAVWDRAPYEQYF. The V call is TRBV20-1, the J call TRBJ2-7; TRBD1 aligns across 9 bases. This CDR3 comprises 14 residues. Trimming at V came to 5 bases and at J to 2 bases, leaving 7 bases not matched to a gene. CDR1 and CDR2 from the germline V gene are DFQATT and SNEGSKA (reference sequence).

This clonotype was found once. V is TRBV20-1 and J is TRBJ2-5; D gene uncertain. CDR3 length equals 12 residues. V lost 6 bases and J lost 7, with 15 bases in between. CDR1 DFQATT and CDR2 SNEGSKA come from the germline V gene (reference sequence). The CDR3 bases are TGCAGTGCCGATGGACCCGGCGGGACCCAGTACTTC. This sequence encodes CSADGPGGTQYF.

This clonotype was counted ten times or more. The genes are TRBV20-1 and TRBJ2-3; D gene unclear. Trimming stripped 1 base from V and 4 bases from J, with 21 bases between. CDR1 and CDR2 from the germline V gene are DFQATT and SNEGSKA (reference sequence). There are 17 residues in the CDR3. In DNA form, the CDR3 reads TGCAGTGCTAGAGGACACCTGTACTATAGGGCGGCAGATACGCAGTATTTT. Translated: CSARGHLYYRAADTQYF.

The rearrangement uses TRBV3-1 and TRBJ2-7, with TRBD2 as a possible D gene (5 bases). CDR1 is LGHDT, CDR2 YNNKEL, per germline (reference sequence). Deletions cut 4 bases from V and 3 bases from J, with 16 bases between. There are 15 residues in the CDR3. The CDR3 is CASSRWTEESYEQYF. In nucleotides, the CDR3 is TGTGCCAGCAGCCGGTGGACGGAGGAAAGCTACGAGCAGTACTTC.

The chain employs TRBV7-2 and TRBJ2-3; 9 nucleotides agree with TRBD2. V lost 7 bases and J lost 6; bases outside the gene matches: 8. This CDR3 has 14 amino acids. Germline CDR1 reads SGHTA; CDR2 reads FQGNSA. This chain's CDR3 is CASTRLAESDTQYF. In DNA, the CDR3 is TGTGCCAGCACCCGACTAGCGGAATCGGATACGCAGTATTTT.

This chain links TRBV27 with TRBJ1-6; D might be TRBD1 (5 bases). CDR1 and CDR2 from the germline V gene are MNHEY and SMNVEV (reference sequence). The CDR3 contains 16 residues. Trimming left V 7 bases short and J 7 bases short, with 20 bases between. CDR3 sequence (DNA): TGTGCCAGCACTAGATCCCGGGACCGCATCAATTCACCCCTCCACTTT. Protein sequence: CASTRSRDRINSPLHF.

This rearrangement joins TRBV20-1 to TRBJ2-2; 7 nucleotides match TRBD2. J gave up 5 bases and V 6 bases, and 6 bases lay outside the gene matches. CDR3 length equals 13 residues. Germline V CDR1 and CDR2: DFQATT, SNEGSKA (reference sequence). The DNA for the CDR3 is TGCAGTGCGCCGGGAGGAGGGACCGGGGAGCTGTTTTTT. This codes for CSAPGGGTGELFF.

This clonotype was observed a few times. The chain carries TRBV6-5 and TRBJ2-2, with D maybe TRBD1 (6 bases). This CDR3 region has 16 residues. Trimming took 4 bases from V and 1 from J, leaving 13 bases between them. Germline V gene data show CDR1 as MNHEY and CDR2 as SVGAGI. This CDR3 is CASSSRRQENTGELFF. CDR3 sequence (DNA): TGTGCCAGCAGTTCCAGAAGACAGGAGAACACCGGGGAGCTGTTTTTT.

The chain joins TRBV4-3 to TRBJ2-7; D is perhaps TRBD1 or TRBD2 (5 bases each). Germline CDR1 reads LGHNA; CDR2 reads YSLEER. The V and J ends lost 4 bases and 0 bases respectively, with 22 bases between them. CDR3 length: 18 residues. The DNA of the CDR3 is TGCGCCAGCAGCCGAAACAACATACTAGTTGACAGCTCCTACGAGCAGTACTTC. It yields the protein CASSRNNILVDSSYEQYF.

CDR3 amino acids: CAISGGGRQETQYF. Written as DNA, the CDR3 is TGTGCCATCAGTGGGGGAGGGAGGCAAGAGACCCAGTACTTC. The chain combines TRBV10-3 with TRBJ2-5; 7 bases are a match to TRBD2. After removal of 4 bases from V and 2 bases from J, the junction contained 4 bases not matched to a gene. The CDR3 length is 14 residues. Per germline, CDR1 ENHRY and CDR2 SYGVKD.

The chain couples TRBV6-2 or TRBV6-3 to TRBJ2-7, with 12 bases matching TRBD2. CDR1 is MNHEY and CDR2 is SVGEGT in the germline V gene. With 6 bases clipped from V and 6 bases from J, the junction kept 9 bases outside the gene matches. The CDR3 length is 15 residues. The CDR3 sequence: CASRRGLAGRVEQYF. The CDR3 coding sequence is TGTGCCAGCAGACGCGGACTAGCGGGAAGAGTCGAGCAGTACTTC.

In its sample, this clonotype was seen a few times. The genes are TRBV29-1 and TRBJ2-7, with a possible D match to TRBD2 (6 bases). V was cut by 3 bases and J by 3 bases, with 12 bases left in between. The germline V gene has CDR1 SQVTM and CDR2 ANQGSEA. The CDR3 is made up of 13 amino acids. DNA for the CDR3: TGCAGCGTTGATGGGGGGATCGGCTACGAGCAGTACTTC. This sequence encodes CSVDGGIGYEQYF.

This clonotype was recorded a few times. V and J are TRBV6-5 and TRBJ2-5, with D perhaps matching TRBD1 or TRBD2 (6 bases each). The CDR3 sequence is 15 residues long. Germline CDR1 and CDR2: MNHEY and SVGAGI. The V gene lost 6 bases and the J gene lost 2 bases, with 16 bases spanning the gap. The CDR3 spells CASSANQGRQETQYF. DNA of the CDR3: TGTGCCAGCAGCGCTAACCAGGGGAGGCAAGAGACCCAGTACTTC.